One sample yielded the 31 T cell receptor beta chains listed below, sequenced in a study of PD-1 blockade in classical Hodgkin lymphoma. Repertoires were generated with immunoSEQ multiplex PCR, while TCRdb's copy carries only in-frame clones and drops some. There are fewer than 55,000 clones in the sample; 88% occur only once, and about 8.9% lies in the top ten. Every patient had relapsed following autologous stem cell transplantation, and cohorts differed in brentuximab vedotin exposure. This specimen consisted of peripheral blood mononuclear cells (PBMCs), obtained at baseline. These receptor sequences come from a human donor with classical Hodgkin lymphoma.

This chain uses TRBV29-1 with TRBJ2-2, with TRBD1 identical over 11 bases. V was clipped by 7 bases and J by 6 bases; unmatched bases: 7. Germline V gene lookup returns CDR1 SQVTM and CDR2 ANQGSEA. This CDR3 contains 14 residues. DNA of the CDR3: TGCAGCGGCGGACAGGGGGCACGGGCCGGGGAGCTGTTTTTT. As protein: CSGGQGARAGELFF.

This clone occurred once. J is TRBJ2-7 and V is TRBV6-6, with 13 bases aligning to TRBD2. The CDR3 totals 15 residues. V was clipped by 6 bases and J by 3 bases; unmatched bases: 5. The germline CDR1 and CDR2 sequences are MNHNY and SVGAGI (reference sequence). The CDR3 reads CASRQTSGGLYEQYF. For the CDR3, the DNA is TGTGCCAGCAGGCAGACTAGCGGGGGGCTCTACGAGCAGTACTTC.

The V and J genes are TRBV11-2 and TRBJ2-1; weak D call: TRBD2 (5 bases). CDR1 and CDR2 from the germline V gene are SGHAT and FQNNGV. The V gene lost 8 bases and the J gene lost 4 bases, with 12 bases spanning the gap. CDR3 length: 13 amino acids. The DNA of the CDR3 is TGTGCCAGCGGAAAACTAGGATACAATGAGCAGTTCTTC. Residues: CASGKLGYNEQFF.

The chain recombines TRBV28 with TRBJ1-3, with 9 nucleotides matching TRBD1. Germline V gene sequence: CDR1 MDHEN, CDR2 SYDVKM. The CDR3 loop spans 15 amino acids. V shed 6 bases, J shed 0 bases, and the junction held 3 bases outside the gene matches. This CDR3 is CASRGQGFSGNTIYF. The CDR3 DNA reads TGTGCCAGCAGGGGACAGGGATTCTCTGGAAACACCATATATTTT.

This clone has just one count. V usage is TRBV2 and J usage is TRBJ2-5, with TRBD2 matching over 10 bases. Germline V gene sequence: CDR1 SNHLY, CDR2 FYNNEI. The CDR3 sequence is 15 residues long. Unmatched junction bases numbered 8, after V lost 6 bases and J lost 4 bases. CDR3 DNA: TGTGCCAGCAGATGGGTAGCGGGGGGCGGAGAGACCCAGTACTTC. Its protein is CASRWVAGGGETQYF. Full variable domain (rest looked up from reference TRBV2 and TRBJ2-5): EPEVTQTPSHQVTQMGQEVILRCVPISNHLYFYWYRQILGQKVEFLVSFYNNEISEKSEIFDDQFSVERPDGSNFTLKIRSTKLEDSAMYFCASRWVAGGGETQYFGPGTRLLVL.

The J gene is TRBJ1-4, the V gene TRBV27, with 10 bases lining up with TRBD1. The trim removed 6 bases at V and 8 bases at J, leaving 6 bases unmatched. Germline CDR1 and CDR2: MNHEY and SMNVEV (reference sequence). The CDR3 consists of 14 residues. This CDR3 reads CASRTGGVSEKLFF. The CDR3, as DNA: TGTGCCAGCAGGACAGGGGGCGTGAGCGAAAAACTGTTTTTT.

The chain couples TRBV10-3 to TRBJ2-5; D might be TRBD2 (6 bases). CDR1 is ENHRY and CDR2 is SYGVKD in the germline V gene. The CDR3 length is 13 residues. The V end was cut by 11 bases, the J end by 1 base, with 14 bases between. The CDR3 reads CASWGDSQETQYF. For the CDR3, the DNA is TGTGCCTCCTGGGGGGACTCCCAAGAGACCCAGTACTTC.

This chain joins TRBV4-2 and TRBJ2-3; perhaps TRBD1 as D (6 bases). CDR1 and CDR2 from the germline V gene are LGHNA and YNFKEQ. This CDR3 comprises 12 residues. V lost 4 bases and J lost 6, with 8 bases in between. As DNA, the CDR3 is TGTGCCAGCAGCCCGAGGGGGGATACGCAGTATTTT. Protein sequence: CASSPRGDTQYF.

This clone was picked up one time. CDR3 protein: CASKGALSSYNEQFF. The CDR3 DNA reads as TGTGCCAGCAAGGGGGCCCTAAGCTCCTACAATGAGCAGTTCTTC. The rearrangement joins TRBV7-8 to TRBJ2-1; 7 bases fit TRBD1. The ends lost 7 bases at V and 0 bases at J; junction bases unmatched: 6. The CDR3 loop spans 15 amino acids. Germline CDR1 is SGHVS and CDR2 is FQNEAQ.

For the CDR3, the DNA is TGTGCCAGCAGTTACCATAGACAGGGGGCTCATGGCTACACCTTC. Translated: CASSYHRQGAHGYTF. The rearrangement joins TRBV6-5 to TRBJ1-2, with TRBD1 identical over 10 bases. V was pared by 2 bases and J by 6 bases, with 6 bases of the junction left unmatched. CDR3 size: 15 residues. Germline V gene data show CDR1 as MNHEY and CDR2 as SVGAGI.

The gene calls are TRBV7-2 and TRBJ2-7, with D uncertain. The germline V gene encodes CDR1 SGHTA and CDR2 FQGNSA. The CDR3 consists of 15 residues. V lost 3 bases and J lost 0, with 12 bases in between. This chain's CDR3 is CASSFAAFTSYEQYF. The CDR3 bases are TGTGCCAGCAGCTTCGCGGCCTTTACCTCCTACGAGCAGTACTTC.

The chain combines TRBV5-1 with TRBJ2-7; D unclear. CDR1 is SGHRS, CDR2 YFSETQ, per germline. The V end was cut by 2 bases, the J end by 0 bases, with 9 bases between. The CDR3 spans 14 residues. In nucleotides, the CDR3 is TGCGCCAGCAGCTTAGTCGCCGGCTCCTACGAGCAGTACTTC. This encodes CASSLVAGSYEQYF.

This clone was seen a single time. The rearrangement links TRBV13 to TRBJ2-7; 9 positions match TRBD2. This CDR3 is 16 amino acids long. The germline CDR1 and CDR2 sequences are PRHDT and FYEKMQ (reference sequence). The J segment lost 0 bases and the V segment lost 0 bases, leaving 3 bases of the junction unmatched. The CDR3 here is CASSLGGSGSSYEQYF. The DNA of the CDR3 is TGTGCCAGCAGCTTAGGGGGTAGCGGGAGCTCCTACGAGCAGTACTTC.

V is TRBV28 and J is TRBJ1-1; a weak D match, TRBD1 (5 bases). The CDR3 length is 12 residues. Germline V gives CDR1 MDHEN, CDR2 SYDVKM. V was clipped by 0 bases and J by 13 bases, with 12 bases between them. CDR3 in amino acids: CASSLWQGVVFF. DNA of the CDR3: TGTGCCAGCAGTTTATGGCAGGGTGTGGTTTTCTTT.

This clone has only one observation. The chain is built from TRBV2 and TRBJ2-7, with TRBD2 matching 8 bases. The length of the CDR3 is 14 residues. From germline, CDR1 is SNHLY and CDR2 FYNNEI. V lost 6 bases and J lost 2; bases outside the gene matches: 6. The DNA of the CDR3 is TGTGCCAGCAGGGTAGCGGGGCAAGCCTACGAGCAGTACTTC. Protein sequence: CASRVAGQAYEQYF.

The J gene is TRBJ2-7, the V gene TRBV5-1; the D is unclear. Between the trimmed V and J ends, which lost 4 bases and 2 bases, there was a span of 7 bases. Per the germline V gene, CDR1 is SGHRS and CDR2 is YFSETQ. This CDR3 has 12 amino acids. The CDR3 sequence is CASSGTPYEQYF. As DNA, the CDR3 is TGCGCCAGCAGCGGAACCCCCTACGAGCAGTACTTC.

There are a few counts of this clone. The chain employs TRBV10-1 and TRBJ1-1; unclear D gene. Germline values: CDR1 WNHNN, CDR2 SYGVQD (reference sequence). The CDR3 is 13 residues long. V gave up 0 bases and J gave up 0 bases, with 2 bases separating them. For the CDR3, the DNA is TGCGCCAGCAGTGAGTCGGTGAACACTGAAGCTTTCTTT. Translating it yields CASSESVNTEAFF.

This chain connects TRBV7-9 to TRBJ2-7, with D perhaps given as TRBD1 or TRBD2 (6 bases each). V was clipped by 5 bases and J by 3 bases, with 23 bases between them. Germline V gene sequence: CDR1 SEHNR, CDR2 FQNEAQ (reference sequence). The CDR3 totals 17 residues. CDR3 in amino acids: CASSTGGGPLPYYEQYF. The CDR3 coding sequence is TGTGCCAGCAGCACCGGAGGGGGGCCCTTGCCATACTACGAGCAGTACTTC.

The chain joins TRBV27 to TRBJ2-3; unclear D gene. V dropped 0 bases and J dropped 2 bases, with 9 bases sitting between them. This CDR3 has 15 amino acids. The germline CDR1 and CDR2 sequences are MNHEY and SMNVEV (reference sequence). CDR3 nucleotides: TGTGCCAGCAGTTTATCCCCTTCGGACACAGATACGCAGTATTTT. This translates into CASSLSPSDTDTQYF.

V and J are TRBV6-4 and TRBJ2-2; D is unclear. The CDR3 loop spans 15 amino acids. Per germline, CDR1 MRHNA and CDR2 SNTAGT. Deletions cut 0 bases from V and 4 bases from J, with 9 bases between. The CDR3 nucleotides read TGTGCCAGCAGTGACTCTCGGTCTAGCACCGGGGAGCTGTTTTTT. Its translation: CASSDSRSSTGELFF.

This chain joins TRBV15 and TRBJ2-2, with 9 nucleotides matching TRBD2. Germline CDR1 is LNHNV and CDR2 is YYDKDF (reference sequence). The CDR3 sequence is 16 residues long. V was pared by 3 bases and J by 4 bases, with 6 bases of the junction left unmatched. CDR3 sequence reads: CATSSPTSGPTGELFF. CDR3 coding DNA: TGTGCCACCAGCAGTCCTACTAGCGGGCCCACCGGGGAGCTGTTTTTT.

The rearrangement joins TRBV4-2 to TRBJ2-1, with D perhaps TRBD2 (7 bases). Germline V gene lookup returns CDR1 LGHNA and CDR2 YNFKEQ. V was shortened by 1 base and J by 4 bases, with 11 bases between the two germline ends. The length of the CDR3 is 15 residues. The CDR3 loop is CASSQVRGAYNEQFF. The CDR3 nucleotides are TGTGCCAGCAGCCAAGTACGGGGGGCATACAATGAGCAGTTCTTC.

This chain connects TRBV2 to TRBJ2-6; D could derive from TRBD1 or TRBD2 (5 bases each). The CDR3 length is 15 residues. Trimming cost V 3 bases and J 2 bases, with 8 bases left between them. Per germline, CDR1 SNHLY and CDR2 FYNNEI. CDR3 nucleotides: TGTGCCAGCAGTGAGGGGGTCGCTGGGGCCAACGTCCTGACTTTC. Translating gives CASSEGVAGANVLTF.

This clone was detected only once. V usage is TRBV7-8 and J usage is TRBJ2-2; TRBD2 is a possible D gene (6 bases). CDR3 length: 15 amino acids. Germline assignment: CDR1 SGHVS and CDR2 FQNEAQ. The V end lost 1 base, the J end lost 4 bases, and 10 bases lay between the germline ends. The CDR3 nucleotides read TGTGCCAGCAGCTTAGGGGGGGTCGGCACCGGGGAGCTGTTTTTT. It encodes CASSLGGVGTGELFF.

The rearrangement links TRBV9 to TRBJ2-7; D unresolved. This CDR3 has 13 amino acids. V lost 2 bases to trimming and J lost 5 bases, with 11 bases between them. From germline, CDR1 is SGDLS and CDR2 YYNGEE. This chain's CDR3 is CASSVEGLNEQYF. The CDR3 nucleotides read TGTGCCAGCAGCGTTGAAGGTTTGAACGAGCAGTACTTC.

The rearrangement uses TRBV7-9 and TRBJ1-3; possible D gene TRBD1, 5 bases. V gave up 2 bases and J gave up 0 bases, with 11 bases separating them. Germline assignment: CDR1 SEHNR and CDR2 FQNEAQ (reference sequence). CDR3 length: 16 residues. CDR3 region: CASSLSLGLSGNTIYF. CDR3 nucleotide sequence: TGTGCCAGCAGCTTAAGTCTGGGGCTCTCTGGAAACACCATATATTTT.

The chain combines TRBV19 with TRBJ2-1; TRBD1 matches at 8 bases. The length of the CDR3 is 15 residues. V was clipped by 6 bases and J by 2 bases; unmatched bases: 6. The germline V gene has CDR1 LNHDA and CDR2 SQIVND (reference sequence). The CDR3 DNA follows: TGTGCCAGTAGGATGAGGGGACAGGCCTACAATGAGCAGTTCTTC. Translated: CASRMRGQAYNEQFF. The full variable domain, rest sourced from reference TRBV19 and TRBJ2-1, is DGGITQSPKYLFRKEGQNVTLSCEQNLNHDAMYWYRQDPGQGLRLIYYSQIVNDFQKGDIAEGYSVSREKKESFPLTVTSAQKNPTAFYLCASRMRGQAYNEQFFGPGTRLTVL.

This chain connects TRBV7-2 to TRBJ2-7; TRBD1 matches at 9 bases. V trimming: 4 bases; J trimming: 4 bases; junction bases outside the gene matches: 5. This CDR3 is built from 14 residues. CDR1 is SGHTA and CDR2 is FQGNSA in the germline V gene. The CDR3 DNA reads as TGTGCCAGCAGCTATGGGACAGGGTCGTACGAGCAGTACTTC. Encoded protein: CASSYGTGSYEQYF.

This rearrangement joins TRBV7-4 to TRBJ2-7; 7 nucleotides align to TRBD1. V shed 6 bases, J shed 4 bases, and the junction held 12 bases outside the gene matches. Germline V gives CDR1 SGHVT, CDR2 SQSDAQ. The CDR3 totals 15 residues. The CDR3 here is CASSIPGQPFYEQYF. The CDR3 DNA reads TGTGCCAGCAGTATACCGGGACAGCCCTTTTACGAGCAGTACTTC.

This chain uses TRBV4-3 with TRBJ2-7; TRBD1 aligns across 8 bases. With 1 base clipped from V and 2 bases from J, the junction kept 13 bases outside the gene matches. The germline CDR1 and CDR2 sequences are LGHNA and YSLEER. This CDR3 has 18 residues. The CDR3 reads CASSQGVYQDRATYEQYF. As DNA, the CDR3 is TGCGCCAGCAGCCAAGGTGTCTATCAGGACAGGGCTACCTACGAGCAGTACTTC.

The CDR3 DNA reads TGTGCCAGCAGTGGACAGGCTAGCGGGAGTTTTACCGGGGAGCTGTTTTTT. It translates to CASSGQASGSFTGELFF. This chain links TRBV6-1 with TRBJ2-2, with 10 positions matching TRBD2. The CDR3 contains 17 residues. The V and J ends lost 4 bases and 5 bases, in that order; junction bases with no gene match: 10. CDR1 is MNHNS and CDR2 is SASEGT in the germline V gene.